The rows below give T cell receptor beta chains drawn from one sample of a study of blood T cells in healthy people across ages. A single record per CDR3 protein comes from TCRdb applying MiXCR to the 5' RACE reads. The sample gives some 1.7 million distinct CDR3 sequences, about 28% of which show up once; approximately 7.7% is in the top ten. Input material: blood. The receptors originated from a woman under 40 in good health. CDR3s leave out the opening cysteine and the closing phenylalanine or tryptophan.

V gene: TRBV5-1; CDR3 protein: ASSGGLAGATDTQY
V gene: TRBV5-1; CDR3 protein: ASSLTAKRNNEQF
V gene: TRBV7-2; CDR3 protein: ASSSPSQPQH
V gene: TRBV10-3; CDR3 protein: AISAPDWSSYNEQF
V gene: TRBV12-3/TRBV12-4; CDR3 protein: ASSFATDTQY
V gene: TRBV20-1; CDR3 protein: SASSSGDSPLH
V gene: TRBV7-9; CDR3 protein: ASSFSGTEAF
V gene: TRBV5-5; CDR3 protein: AGSLVYNEQF
V gene: TRBV12-3/TRBV12-4; CDR3 protein: ASSWTSGMVQEIQY
V gene: TRBV7-9; CDR3 protein: ASSLRGPAGGYEQY
V gene: TRBV15; CDR3 protein: ATSRDTSGGTSGRNEQF
V gene: TRBV10-3; CDR3 protein: AIKGQGSEKLF
V gene: TRBV10-3; CDR3 protein: AIMGDGTNIQY
V gene: TRBV6-4; CDR3 protein: ASSPPLRVGVSYKQY
V gene: TRBV9; CDR3 protein: ASNLGQSQETQY
V gene: TRBV29-1; CDR3 protein: SATSNTGELF
V gene: TRBV30; CDR3 protein: AWGENRSEKLF
V gene: TRBV7-9; CDR3 protein: ASRIDSTDTQY
V gene: TRBV6-1; CDR3 protein: ASREPQVNTEAF
V gene: TRBV7-2; CDR3 protein: ASSASPSYEQY
V gene: TRBV15; CDR3 protein: ATSRSQLAGGYNEQF
V gene: TRBV28; CDR3 protein: ASSSMAEQY
V gene: TRBV4-3; CDR3 protein: ASSQDLLKDTQY
V gene: TRBV27; CDR3 protein: ASSLKWREHETQY
V gene: TRBV14; CDR3 protein: ASSPRVVQSCSEAF
V gene: TRBV20-1; CDR3 protein: SASPIRYSGNTIY
V gene: TRBV6-1; CDR3 protein: ARPRPWDYGYT
V gene: TRBV5-1; CDR3 protein: ASSLEAGSVGEQY
V gene: TRBV5-1; CDR3 protein: ASSSDVNTKTQY
V gene: TRBV5-1; CDR3 protein: ASSPRHGRMYQETQY
V gene: TRBV6-6; CDR3 protein: ASSSEGRLDEQF
V gene: TRBV7-2; CDR3 protein: ASSLDRAGSGEQY
V gene: TRBV4-1; CDR3 protein: ASSQDGDRSAENIQY
V gene: TRBV6-2/TRBV6-3; CDR3 protein: ASSYQNMNEQY
V gene: TRBV15; CDR3 protein: ATSTRAGFNREQY
V gene: TRBV7-2; CDR3 protein: ASRRGSSTDTQY
V gene: TRBV24-1; CDR3 protein: ASQSRGYNEQF
V gene: TRBV18; CDR3 protein: ASSPQRAGSNEQY
V gene: TRBV20-1; CDR3 protein: SARSGTGGAYGYT
V gene: TRBV5-5; CDR3 protein: ASSLVPPGANSPLH
V gene: TRBV5-1; CDR3 protein: AGSSREGPNEQF
V gene: TRBV18; CDR3 protein: ASSPSVAEETQY